The T cell receptor (beta chain) described here comes from a study of sequential checkpoint blockade in melanoma. The data were produced by immunoSEQ multiplex PCR, yet TCRdb's version contains in-frame clones alone and is incomplete. The top ten clones hold 9.5% to 15% of a sample with about 38,000 clones, approximately 91% of them seen once. Deletions cut 2 bases from V and 7 bases from J, with 15 bases between. The CDR3 sequence is 15 residues long. The germline V gene has CDR1 MNHEY and CDR2 SMNVEV (reference sequence). Indicated treatment: randomized to nivolumab then ipilimumab (arm A) or the reverse (arm B).

V and J are TRBV27 and TRBJ2-1; weak D call: TRBD2 (6 bases). Sequencing was performed on CD8+ T cells sorted from blood (inferred from file names), taken from a patient given nivolumab and ipilimumab in sequence. The sequence was collected from a human donor with melanoma. The CDR3 loop is CASSLAGLSVNEQFF. CDR3 bases: TGTGCCAGCAGTTTAGCGGGATTGTCTGTAAATGAGCAGTTCTTC.